Below, one T cell receptor (beta chain) is given with its context. As yet, its antigen is unknown. The data were obtained in a study of vaccination and CD4 T cells after COVID-19. V was trimmed by 1 base and J by 0 bases, leaving 6 bases between them. This CDR3 region has 14 residues. Germline loops: CDR1 SGHTA, CDR2 FQGNSA. The sample's treatment: approximately 9-day PBMC culture with coronavirus spike peptide pools or control peptides (ViraFEST assay). The Oncomine TCR Beta short-read assay sequenced DNA from cultured CD4+ T cells. TCRdb passed the PCR reads through MiXCR, listing each CDR3 protein once. The sample shows 15,000 to 25,000 distinct CDR3 sequences, around 42% of them seen only once.

The sequence was obtained from a human donor with COVID-19. The sequenced sample was cultured CD4+ T cells from blood. V gene TRBV7-2 combines with J gene TRBJ1-1; a possible D gene is TRBD1 (5 bases). CDR3 sequence (DNA): TGTGCCAGCAGCTTAGGGGGGATGAACACTGAAGCTTTCTTT. The encoded protein is CASSLGGMNTEAFF.